This T cell receptor (beta chain) was recovered during a study of early T cells in non-severe SARS-CoV-2 infection. Study overall: Sequencing targeted bulk RNA from unsorted whole blood, leaving chains unpaired.

Individual cDNA molecules received unique molecular identifiers. TCRdb re-called the 5' RACE reads with MiXCR, one entry per CDR3 protein. This table holds around 57,000 distinct CDR3 sequences, approximately 12% found once. The CDR3 has 17 amino acids. The V gene's germline CDR1 is MNHEY and CDR2 SMNVEV (reference sequence). V was trimmed by 5 bases and J by 0 bases, leaving 14 bases between them. The sequenced sample consisted of whole blood. V and J are TRBV27 and TRBJ2-6, with no clear D. This clonotype originated in an adult who was a healthcare worker with PCR-confirmed SARS-CoV-2 infection or an uninfected control (not recorded which). As DNA, the CDR3 is TGTGCCAGCAGTCCCCTGGCGGCGAACTCTGGGGCCAACGTCCTGACTTTC. Translating gives CASSPLAANSGANVLTF.